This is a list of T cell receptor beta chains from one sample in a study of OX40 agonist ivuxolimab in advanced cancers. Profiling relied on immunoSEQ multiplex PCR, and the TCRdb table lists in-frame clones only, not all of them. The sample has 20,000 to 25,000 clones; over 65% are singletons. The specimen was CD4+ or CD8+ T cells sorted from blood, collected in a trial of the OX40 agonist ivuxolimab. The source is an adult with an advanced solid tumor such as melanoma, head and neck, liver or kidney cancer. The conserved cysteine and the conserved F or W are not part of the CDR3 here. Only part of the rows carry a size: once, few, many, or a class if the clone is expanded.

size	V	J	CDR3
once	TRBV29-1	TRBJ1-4	SVEDEAERSRGEKLF
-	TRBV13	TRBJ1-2	ASSYGINYGYT
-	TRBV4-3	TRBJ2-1	ASSLGGTYNEQF
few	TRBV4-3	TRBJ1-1	ASSLSMGGGDAEAF
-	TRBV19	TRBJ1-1	ASSIALRTEAF
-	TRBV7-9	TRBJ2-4	ASSNSIIQY
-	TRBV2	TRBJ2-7	ASSEHRNYEQY
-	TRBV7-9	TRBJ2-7	ASSAGHHYEQY
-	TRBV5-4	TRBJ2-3	ASSPSLMRTSGRALDTQY
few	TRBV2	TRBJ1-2	ASSPRGDRNYGYT
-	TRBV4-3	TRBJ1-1	ASSPSGGSLNTEAF
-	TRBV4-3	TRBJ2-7	ASSSRYPGGSYEQY
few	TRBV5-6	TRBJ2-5	ASSLETGGQETQY
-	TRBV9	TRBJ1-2	ASAAGDYYGYT
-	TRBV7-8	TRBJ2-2	ASMGEPGELF
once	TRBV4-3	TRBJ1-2	ASSQDGGRIYGYT
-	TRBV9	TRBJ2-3	ASSYLGLAGETDTQY
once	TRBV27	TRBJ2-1	ASSFSWGHVYNEQF
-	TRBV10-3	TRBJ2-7	AISGDRANEQY
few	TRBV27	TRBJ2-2	ASSPRGPGGELF
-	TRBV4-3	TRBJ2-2	ASSQSGEPGELF
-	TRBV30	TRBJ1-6	AWGSAGSSNSPLH
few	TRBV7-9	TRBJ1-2	ASSPLTANYGYT
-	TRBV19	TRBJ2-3	ASSIATSGGEADTQY
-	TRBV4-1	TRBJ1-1	ASAGAPGTEAF
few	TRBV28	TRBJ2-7	ASRGQASYEQY
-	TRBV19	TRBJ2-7	ASSISTEGYEQY
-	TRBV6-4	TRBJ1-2	ASSDGNRRYGYT
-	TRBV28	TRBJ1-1	ASSLTDNRNTEAF
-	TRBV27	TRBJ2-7	ASSLSISYEQY
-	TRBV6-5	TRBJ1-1	ASSPDGGNTEAF
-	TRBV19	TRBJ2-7	ASSWGTSRGEQY
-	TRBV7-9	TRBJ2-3	ASSLGSLPPTDTQY
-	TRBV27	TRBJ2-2	ASSRWTSRAGELF
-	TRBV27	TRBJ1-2	ASSYSGTGLYGYT
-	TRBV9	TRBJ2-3	ASSGMTGPSDTQY
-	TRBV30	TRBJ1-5	AWSEGQDNQPQH
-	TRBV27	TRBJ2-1	ASRSGQGWLAGGGEQF
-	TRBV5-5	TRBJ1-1	ASSLEAGTLEAF
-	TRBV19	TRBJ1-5	ASSRSRDSNQPQH
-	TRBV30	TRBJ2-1	AWSVPSGGGNEQF
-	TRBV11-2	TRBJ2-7	ASSLGSWYEQY
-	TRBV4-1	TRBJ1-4	ASSQGVFEKLF
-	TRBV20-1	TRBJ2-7	SANLKY
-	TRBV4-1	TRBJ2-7	ASSQDSRRPTLNEQY
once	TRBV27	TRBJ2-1	ASSLSLAATRGNEQF
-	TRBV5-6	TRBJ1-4	ASSSPGQYEKLF
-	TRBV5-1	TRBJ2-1	ASSGRVEDEQF
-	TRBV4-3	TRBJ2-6	ASSQEGAKTGANVLT
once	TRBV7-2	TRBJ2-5	ASSSLLAGGQETQY
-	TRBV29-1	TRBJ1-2	SVHGGEENYGYT
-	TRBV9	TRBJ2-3	ASSGVMGSDTQY
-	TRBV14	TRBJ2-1	ASSQESWLAGYYNEQF
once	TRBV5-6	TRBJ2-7	ASSSGGRRNEQY
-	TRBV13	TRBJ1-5	ASSQGHSNQPQH
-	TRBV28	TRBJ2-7	ASRGLDWSSYEQY
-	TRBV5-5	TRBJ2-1	ASSPLENEQF